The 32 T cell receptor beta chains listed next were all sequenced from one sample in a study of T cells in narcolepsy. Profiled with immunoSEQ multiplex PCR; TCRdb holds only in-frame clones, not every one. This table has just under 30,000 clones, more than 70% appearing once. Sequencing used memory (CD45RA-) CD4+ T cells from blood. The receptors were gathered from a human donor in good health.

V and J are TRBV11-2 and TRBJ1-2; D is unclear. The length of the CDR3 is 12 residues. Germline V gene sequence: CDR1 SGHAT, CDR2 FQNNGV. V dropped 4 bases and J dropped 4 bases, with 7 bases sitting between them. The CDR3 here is CASSSVPYGYTF. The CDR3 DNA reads TGTGCCAGCAGCTCCGTTCCCTATGGCTACACCTTC.

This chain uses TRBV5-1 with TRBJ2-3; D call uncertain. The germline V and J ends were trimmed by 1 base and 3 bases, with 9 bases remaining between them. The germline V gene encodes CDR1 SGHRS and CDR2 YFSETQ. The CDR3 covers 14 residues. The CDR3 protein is CASSLSSVTDTQYF. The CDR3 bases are TGCGCCAGCAGCTTGAGTTCGGTTACAGATACGCAGTATTTT. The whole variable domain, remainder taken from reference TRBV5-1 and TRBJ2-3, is KAGVTQTPRYLIKTRGQQVTLSCSPISGHRSVSWYQQTPGQGLQFLFEYFSETQRNKGNFPGRFSGRQFSNSRSEMNVSTLELGDSALYLCASSLSSVTDTQYFGPGTRLTVL.

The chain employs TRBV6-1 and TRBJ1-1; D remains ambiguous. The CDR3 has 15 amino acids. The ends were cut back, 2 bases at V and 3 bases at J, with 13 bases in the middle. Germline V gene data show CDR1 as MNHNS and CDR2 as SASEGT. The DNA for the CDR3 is TGTGCCAGCAGTGAACTCACGGGGTATCACACTGAAGCTTTCTTT. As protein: CASSELTGYHTEAFF.

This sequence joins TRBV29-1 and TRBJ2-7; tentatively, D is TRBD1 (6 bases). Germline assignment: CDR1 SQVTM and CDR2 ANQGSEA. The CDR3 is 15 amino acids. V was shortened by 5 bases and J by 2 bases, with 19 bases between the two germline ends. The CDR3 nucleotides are TGCAGCGTTAGACTTGACGGGACACCACCCTACGAGCAGTACTTC. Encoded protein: CSVRLDGTPPYEQYF.

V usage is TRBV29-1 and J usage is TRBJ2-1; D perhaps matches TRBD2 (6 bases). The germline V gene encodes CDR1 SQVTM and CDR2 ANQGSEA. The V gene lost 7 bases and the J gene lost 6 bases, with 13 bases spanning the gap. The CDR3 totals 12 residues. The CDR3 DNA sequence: TGCAGCGCCTCGGGACTCCTCAATGAGCAGTTCTTC. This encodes CSASGLLNEQFF.

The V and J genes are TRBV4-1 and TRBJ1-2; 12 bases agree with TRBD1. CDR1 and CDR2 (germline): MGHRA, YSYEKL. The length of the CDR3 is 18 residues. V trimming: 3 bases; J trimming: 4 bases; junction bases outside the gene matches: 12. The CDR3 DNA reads TGCGCCAGCAGCCAGGCCCGGGACAGGGGGCTTGGAGGCTATGGCTACACCTTC. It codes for CASSQARDRGLGGYGYTF.

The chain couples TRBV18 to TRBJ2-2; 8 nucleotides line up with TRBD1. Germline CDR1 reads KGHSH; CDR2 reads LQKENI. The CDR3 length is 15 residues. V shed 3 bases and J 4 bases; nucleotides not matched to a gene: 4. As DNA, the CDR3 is TGTGCCAGCTCACCGAGACAGGGGAGCACCGGGGAGCTGTTTTTT. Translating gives CASSPRQGSTGELFF.

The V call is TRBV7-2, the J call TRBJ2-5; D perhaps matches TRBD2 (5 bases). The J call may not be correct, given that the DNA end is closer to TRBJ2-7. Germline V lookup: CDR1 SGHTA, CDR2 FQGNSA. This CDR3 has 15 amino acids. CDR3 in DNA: TGTGCCAGCAGCTTATTTCCTGGGAGCTCCTACGAGCAGTACTTC. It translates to CASSLFPGSSYEQYF.

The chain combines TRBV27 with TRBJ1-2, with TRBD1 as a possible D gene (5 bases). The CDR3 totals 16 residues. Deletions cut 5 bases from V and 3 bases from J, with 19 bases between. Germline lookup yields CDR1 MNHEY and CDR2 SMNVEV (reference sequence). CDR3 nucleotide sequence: TGTGCCAGCAGTGCACGCCTAGGGGAATCCCACTATGGCTACACCTTC. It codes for CASSARLGESHYGYTF.

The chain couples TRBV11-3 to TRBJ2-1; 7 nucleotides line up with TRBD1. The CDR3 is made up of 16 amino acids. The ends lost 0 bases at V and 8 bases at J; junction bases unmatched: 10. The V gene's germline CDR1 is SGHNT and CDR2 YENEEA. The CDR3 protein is CASSLEGQTSPYEQFF. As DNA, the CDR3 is TGTGCCAGCAGCTTAGAGGGACAGACCAGTCCGTATGAGCAGTTCTTC.

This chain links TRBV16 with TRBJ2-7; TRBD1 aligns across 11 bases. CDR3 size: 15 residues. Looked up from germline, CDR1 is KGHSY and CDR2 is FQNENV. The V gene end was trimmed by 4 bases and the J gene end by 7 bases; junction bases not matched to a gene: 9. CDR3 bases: TGTGCCAGCAGCCCCCCGGACAGGGGGCTATGGGAGCAGTACTTC. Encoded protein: CASSPPDRGLWEQYF.

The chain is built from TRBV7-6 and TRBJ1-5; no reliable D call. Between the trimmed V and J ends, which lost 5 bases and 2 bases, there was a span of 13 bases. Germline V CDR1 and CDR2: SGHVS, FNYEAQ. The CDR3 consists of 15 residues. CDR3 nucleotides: TGTGCCAGCAGCGGCTTGGGAAGCGGCAATCAGCCCCAGCATTTT. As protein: CASSGLGSGNQPQHF.

CDR3 in amino acids: CASSLTTGGAYNEQFF. As DNA, the CDR3 is TGTGCCAGCAGCTTAACGACGGGAGGCGCTTACAATGAGCAGTTCTTC. The rearrangement links TRBV7-3 to TRBJ2-1; 7 bases fit TRBD2. V dropped 0 bases and J dropped 4; count of bases not matched to a gene: 6. Germline CDR1 SGHTA, CDR2 FQGTGA. The CDR3 sequence is 16 residues long. The full variable domain, with the rest looked up from reference TRBV7-3 and TRBJ2-1, is GAGVSQTPSNKVTEKGKYVELRCDPISGHTALYWYRQSLGQGPEFLIYFQGTGAADDSGLPNDRFFAVRPEGSVSTLKIQRTERGDSAVYLCASSLTTGGAYNEQFFGPGTRLTVL.

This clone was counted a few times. CDR3 sequence: CASSLQAGGPPYNEQFF. DNA for the CDR3: TGTGCCAGCAGCTTACAGGCGGGAGGGCCCCCCTACAATGAGCAGTTCTTC. The chain couples TRBV7-2 to TRBJ2-1; 9 bases match TRBD2. Germline CDR1 and CDR2: SGHTA and FQGNSA. Trimming removed 2 bases from V and 2 bases from J; junction bases left unmatched: 7. There are 17 residues in the CDR3.

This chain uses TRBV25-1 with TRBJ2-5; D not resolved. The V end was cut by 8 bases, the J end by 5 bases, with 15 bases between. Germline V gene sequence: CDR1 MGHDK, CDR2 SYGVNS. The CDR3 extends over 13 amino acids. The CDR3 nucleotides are TGTGCCAGCGGAGCCATTAGGTCGGAGACCCAGTACTTC. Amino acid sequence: CASGAIRSETQYF.

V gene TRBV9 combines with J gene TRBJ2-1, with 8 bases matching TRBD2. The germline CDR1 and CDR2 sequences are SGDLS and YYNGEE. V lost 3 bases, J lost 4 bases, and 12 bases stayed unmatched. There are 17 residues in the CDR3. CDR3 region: CASSETSVGGGYNEQFF. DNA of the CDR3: TGTGCCAGCAGCGAGACTAGCGTCGGGGGGGGGTACAATGAGCAGTTCTTC.

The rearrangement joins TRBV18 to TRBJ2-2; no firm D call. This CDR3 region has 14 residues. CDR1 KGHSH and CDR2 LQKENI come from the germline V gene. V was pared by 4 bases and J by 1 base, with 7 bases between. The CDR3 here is CASSLKQNTGELFF. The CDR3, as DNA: TGTGCCAGCTCACTCAAACAGAACACCGGGGAGCTGTTTTTT. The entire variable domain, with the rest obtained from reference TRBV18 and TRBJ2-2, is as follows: NAGVMQNPRHLVRRRGQEARLRCSPMKGHSHVYWYRQLPEEGLKFMVYLQKENIIDESGMPKERFSAEFPKEGPSILRIQQVVRGDSAAYFCASSLKQNTGELFFGEGSRLTVL.

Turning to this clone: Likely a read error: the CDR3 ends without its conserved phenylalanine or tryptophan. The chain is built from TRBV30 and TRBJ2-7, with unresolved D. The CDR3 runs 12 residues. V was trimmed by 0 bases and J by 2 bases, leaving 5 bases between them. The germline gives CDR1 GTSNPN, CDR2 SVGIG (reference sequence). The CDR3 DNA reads TGTGCCTGGAGTGTGGGCCCCTACGAGCAGTACCTC. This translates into CAWSVGPYEQYL.

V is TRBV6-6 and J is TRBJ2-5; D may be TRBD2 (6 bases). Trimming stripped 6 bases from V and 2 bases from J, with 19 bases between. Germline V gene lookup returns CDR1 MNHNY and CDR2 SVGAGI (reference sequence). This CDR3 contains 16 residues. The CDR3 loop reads CASRAGTGSLQETQYF. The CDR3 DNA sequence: TGTGCCAGCAGGGCCGGGACTGGCTCCCTACAAGAGACCCAGTACTTC.

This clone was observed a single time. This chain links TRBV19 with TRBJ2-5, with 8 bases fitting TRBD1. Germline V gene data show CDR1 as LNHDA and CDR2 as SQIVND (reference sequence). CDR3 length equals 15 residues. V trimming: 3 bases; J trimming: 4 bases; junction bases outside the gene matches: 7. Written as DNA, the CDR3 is TGTGCCAGTAGTATCCAAGGACAGGGCCCAGAGACCCAGTACTTC. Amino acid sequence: CASSIQGQGPETQYF.

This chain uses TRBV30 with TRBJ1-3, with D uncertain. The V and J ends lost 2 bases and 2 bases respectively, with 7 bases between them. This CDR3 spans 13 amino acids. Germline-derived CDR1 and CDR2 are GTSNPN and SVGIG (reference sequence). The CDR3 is CAWSRLTGNTIYF. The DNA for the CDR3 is TGTGCCTGGAGTCGACTTACTGGAAACACCATATATTTT.

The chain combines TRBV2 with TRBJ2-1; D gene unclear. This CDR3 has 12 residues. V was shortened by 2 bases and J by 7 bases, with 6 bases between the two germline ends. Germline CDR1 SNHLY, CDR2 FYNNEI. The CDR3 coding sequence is TGTGCCAGCAGTGAATACACGAATGAGCAGTTCTTC. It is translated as CASSEYTNEQFF. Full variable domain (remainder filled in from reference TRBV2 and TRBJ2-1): EPEVTQTPSHQVTQMGQEVILRCVPISNHLYFYWYRQILGQKVEFLVSFYNNEISEKSEIFDDQFSVERPDGSNFTLKIRSTKLEDSAMYFCASSEYTNEQFFGPGTRLTVL.

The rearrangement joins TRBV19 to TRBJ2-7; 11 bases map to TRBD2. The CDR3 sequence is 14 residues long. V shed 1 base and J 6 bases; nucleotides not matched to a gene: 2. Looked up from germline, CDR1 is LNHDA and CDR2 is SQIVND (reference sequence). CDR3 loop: CASSIVLAGGEQYF. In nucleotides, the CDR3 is TGTGCCAGTAGTATAGTCCTAGCGGGAGGCGAGCAGTACTTC.

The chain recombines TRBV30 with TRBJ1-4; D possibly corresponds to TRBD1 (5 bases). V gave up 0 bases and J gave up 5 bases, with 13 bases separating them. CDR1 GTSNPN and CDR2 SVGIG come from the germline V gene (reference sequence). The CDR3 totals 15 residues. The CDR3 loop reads CAWSVIRDVNEKLFF. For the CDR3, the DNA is TGTGCCTGGAGTGTAATACGGGACGTGAATGAAAAACTGTTTTTT.

DNA for the CDR3: TGTGCCAGCAGCTTAGGACAAGTGAACACTGAAGCTTTCTTT. The encoded protein is CASSLGQVNTEAFF. V gene TRBV11-2 combines with J gene TRBJ1-1; D is undetermined. CDR3 length: 14 amino acids. The V gene lost 1 base and the J gene lost 0 bases, with 6 bases spanning the gap. Germline CDR1 SGHAT, CDR2 FQNNGV.

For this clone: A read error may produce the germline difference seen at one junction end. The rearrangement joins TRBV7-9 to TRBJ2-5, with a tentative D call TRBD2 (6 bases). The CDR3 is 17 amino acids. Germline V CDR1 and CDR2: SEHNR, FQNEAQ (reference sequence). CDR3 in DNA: TGTGCCAGCAGTTTAGACCCCGGGTTCGGGGGTCAAGAGACCCAGTACTTC. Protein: CASSLDPGFGGQETQYF.

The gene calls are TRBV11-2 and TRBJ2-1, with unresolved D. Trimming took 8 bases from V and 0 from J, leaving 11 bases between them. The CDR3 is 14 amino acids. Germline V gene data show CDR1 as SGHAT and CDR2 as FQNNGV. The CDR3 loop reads CASGLRASYNEQFF. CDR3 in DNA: TGTGCCAGCGGATTACGGGCCTCCTACAATGAGCAGTTCTTC.

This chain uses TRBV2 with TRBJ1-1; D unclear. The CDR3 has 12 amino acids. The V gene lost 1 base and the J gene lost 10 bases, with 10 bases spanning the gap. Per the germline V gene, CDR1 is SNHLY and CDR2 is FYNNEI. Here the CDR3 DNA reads TGTGCCAGCAGTGAAGGCCAGATCGGAGCTTTCTTT. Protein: CASSEGQIGAFF.

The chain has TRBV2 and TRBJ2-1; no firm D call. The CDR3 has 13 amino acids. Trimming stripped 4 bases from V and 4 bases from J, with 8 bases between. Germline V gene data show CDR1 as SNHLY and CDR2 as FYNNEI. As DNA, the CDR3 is TGTGCCAGCAGTGTGACCCAATACAATGAGCAGTTCTTC. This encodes CASSVTQYNEQFF.

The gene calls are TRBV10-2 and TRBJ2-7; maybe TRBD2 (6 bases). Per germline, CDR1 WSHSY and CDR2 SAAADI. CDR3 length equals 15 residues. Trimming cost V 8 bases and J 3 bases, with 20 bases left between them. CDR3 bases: TGCGCCAGCCTCCTGGGGGGACCAGCTAACTACGAGCAGTACTTC. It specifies CASLLGGPANYEQYF.

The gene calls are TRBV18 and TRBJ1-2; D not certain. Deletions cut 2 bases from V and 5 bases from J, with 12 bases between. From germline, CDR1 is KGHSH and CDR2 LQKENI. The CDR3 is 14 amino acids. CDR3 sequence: CASSPAQVPYGYTF. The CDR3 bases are TGTGCCAGCTCACCAGCGCAGGTCCCTTATGGCTACACCTTC.

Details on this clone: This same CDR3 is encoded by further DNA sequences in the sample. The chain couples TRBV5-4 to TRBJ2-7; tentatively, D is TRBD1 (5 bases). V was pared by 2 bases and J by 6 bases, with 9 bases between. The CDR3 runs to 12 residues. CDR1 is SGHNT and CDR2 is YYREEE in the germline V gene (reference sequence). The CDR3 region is CASSFPGLEQYF. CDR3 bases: TGTGCCAGCAGCTTCCCAGGGCTCGAGCAGTACTTC.